This T cell receptor (beta chain) is from a study of metastatic and nonmetastatic thyroid tumors. As handled by the study authors: The study's classifier, a distant-metastasis tool for papillary thyroid cancer, was built using CDR3 differences across clinicopathological groups. MiXCR was used by TCRdb to re-call the PCR reads. The V and J calls reflect TCRdb's pipeline rather than the authors' work. Seen here are approximately 30,000 clones, 7% to 9% observed once, and the top ten hold about two fifths. This clone showed up many times. Its antigen is currently unknown. Regarding the study as a whole: The reported finding was significantly higher TCR beta diversity in malignant thyroid tumors relative to benign nodules, in blood and tumor.

Prior to thyroid surgery, none of the patients had received any treatment. CDR1 is SGHTA, CDR2 FQGNSA, per germline. V shed 6 bases and J 3 bases; nucleotides not matched to a gene: 7. CDR3 length: 15 residues. The rearrangement links TRBV7-2 to TRBJ2-7; 11 bases match TRBD2. This clonotype was sampled from a female donor with papillary thyroid cancer or a benign thyroid nodule (not recorded which). Some clones in this sample may be carry-over from other donors' samples. The specimen sequenced was blood. Here the CDR3 reads CASSLSSGGHYEQYF. DNA of the CDR3: TGTGCCAGCAGTCTTTCTAGCGGGGGGCACTACGAGCAGTACTTC. The whole variable domain, remainder taken from reference TRBV7-2 and TRBJ2-7, is GAGVSQSPSNKVTEKGKDVELRCDPISGHTALYWYRQSLGQGLEFLIYFQGNSAPDKSGLPSDRFSAERTGGSVSTLTIQRTQQEDSAVYLCASSLSSGGHYEQYFGPGTRLTVT.